The text below deals with one T cell receptor (beta chain). A J-beta primer mix and a sample-barcoded 5' primer were used in a second PCR of roughly 6 to 11 cycles. TCRdb independently ran MiXCR on the 5' RACE reads; one entry per CDR3 protein. The table lists under 800,000 distinct CDR3 sequences, about 40% of them singletons, with under 25% in the top ten. This sample is drawn from a study of blood T cells in healthy people across ages. Per the germline V gene, CDR1 is MNHNS and CDR2 is SASEGT. V was trimmed by 4 bases and J by 6 bases, leaving 6 bases between them. There are 11 residues in the CDR3.

The clonotype was recovered from a woman in her sixties or seventies in good health. J is TRBJ1-2 and V is TRBV6-1; D is unresolved. Sequences were obtained from blood. This chain's CDR3 is CASSVVHGYTF. Written as DNA, the CDR3 is TGTGCCAGCAGTGTGGTCCATGGCTACACCTTC.